This T cell receptor beta chain was identified in a study of PD-1 blockade in classical Hodgkin lymphoma. Regarding the study as a whole: Differences between repertoires have undefined causes, possibly disease activity or prior therapy.

The time point denotes: newly diagnosed, previously untreated cHL patient sample. What served as comparison were PBMCs in newly diagnosed, untreated classical Hodgkin lymphoma. The V end was cut by 3 bases, the J end by 8 bases, with 14 bases between. Germline V gene lookup returns CDR1 GTSNPN and CDR2 SVGIG (reference sequence). The CDR3 totals 13 residues. Method: immunoSEQ multiplex PCR; TCRdb's copy keeps in-frame clones and lacks some. Found here are some 70,000 clones, 93% of them singletons; the top ten hold roughly 2.5%. Details on this clone: Its specificity is unknown.

The TCR comes from a human donor with classical Hodgkin lymphoma. The rearrangement uses TRBV30 and TRBJ1-5; tentative D call: TRBD1 (5 bases). The sequenced sample consisted of peripheral blood mononuclear cells (PBMCs). The CDR3 reads CAWSEGYLEPQHF. CDR3 DNA: TGTGCCTGGAGCGAGGGGTATTTGGAGCCCCAGCATTTT.